This T cell receptor (beta chain) appears in the sequencing data of a study of T-cell reconstitution after alpha-beta-depleted transplantation in children. Trimming cost V 5 bases and J 7 bases, with 18 bases left between them. This CDR3 comprises 15 residues. The germline gives CDR1 MDHEN, CDR2 SYDVKM. This sample's TCRbeta library carried unique molecular identifier barcodes. TCRdb fed the PCR reads into MiXCR, producing one record per CDR3 protein. The repertoire consists of over 70,000 distinct CDR3 sequences, with approximately 8.4% occurring once and the leading ten covering over 6%. This clonotype occurred many times.

The source is a human donor who donated a stem cell graft to a child with congenital amegakaryocytic thrombocytopenia. This specimen was PBMCs from the stem cell graft donor, taken from the stem cell graft. The genes are TRBV28 and TRBJ2-1, with D maybe TRBD1 (6 bases). The CDR3 DNA reads TGTGCCAGCAGTCGACAGGTAGATTTTGGAAATGAGCAGTTCTTC. Translating it yields CASSRQVDFGNEQFF.